The 21 T cell receptor beta chains reported below all come from one sample, sequenced in a study of regulatory dendritic cells for organ transplantation. Sequencing used immunoSEQ multiplex PCR; TCRdb keeps in-frame clones, though not all of them. This repertoire shows about 20,000 clones, 80% to 90% found once; its top ten account for 0.68%. Their antigens are not known. Sorted subsets were CFSE-labeled and cultured less than 6 days with allogeneic dendritic cells. The sample consisted of naive CD4+ T cells from blood cultured with regulatory dendritic cells. Subset denoted: CD45RA+ naive T cells. The receptors derive from a human donor in good health.

CDR3 nucleotides: TGTGCCTGGAGTGCGAACGATTTTACCTACGAGCAGTACTTC. Protein product: CAWSANDFTYEQYF. The rearrangement uses TRBV30 and TRBJ2-7; D uncertain. The CDR3 spans 14 residues. Germline-derived CDR1 and CDR2 are GTSNPN and SVGIG (reference sequence). With 1 base removed from V and 2 bases from J, the gap between germline ends came to 12 bases. Combining the CDR3 with reference TRBV30 and TRBJ2-7 gives the whole variable domain SQTIHQWPATLVQPVGSPLSLECTVEGTSNPNLYWYRQAAGRGLQLLFYSVGIGQISSEVPQNLSASRPQDRQFILSSKKLLLSDSGFYLCAWSANDFTYEQYFGPGTRLTVT.

This clone was picked up one time. V gene TRBV2 combines with J gene TRBJ2-3; 10 bases are a match to TRBD2. Germline lookup yields CDR1 SNHLY and CDR2 FYNNEI. Unmatched junction bases numbered 1, after V lost 3 bases and J lost 1 base. The CDR3 extends over 15 amino acids. The CDR3: CASSDLAGGTDTQYF. CDR3 DNA sequence: TGTGCCAGCAGTGATCTAGCGGGAGGCACAGATACGCAGTATTTT.

The genes are TRBV5-1 and TRBJ2-7, with D possibly called TRBD1 or TRBD2 (5 bases each). CDR1 is SGHRS and CDR2 is YFSETQ in the germline V gene. The CDR3 covers 13 residues. V lost 4 bases and J lost 6, with 14 bases in between. The CDR3 region has the DNA TGCGCCAGCAGCCCGACGGGACCCCTCGAGCAGTACTTC. Its protein is CASSPTGPLEQYF.

The CDR3 loop reads CAWSQRRDSEQYF. The CDR3 bases are TGTGCCTGGAGCCAACGGCGGGACTCCGAGCAGTACTTC. This rearrangement joins TRBV30 to TRBJ2-7; D might be TRBD2 (6 bases). Germline V lookup: CDR1 GTSNPN, CDR2 SVGIG (reference sequence). The length of the CDR3 is 13 residues. With 3 bases removed from V and 6 bases from J, the gap between germline ends came to 15 bases.

The rearrangement uses TRBV7-2 and TRBJ1-1; D is undetermined. CDR1 and CDR2 (germline): SGHTA, FQGNSA. CDR3 length: 15 amino acids. V was clipped by 0 bases and J by 1 base, with 9 bases between them. The CDR3 loop is CASSLAGRQNTEAFF. The DNA of the CDR3 is TGTGCCAGCAGCTTAGCGGGTAGGCAGAACACTGAAGCTTTCTTT.

The rearrangement uses TRBV5-8 and TRBJ1-5; D is possibly TRBD1 (6 bases). There are 13 residues in the CDR3. V was trimmed by 3 bases and J by 11 bases, leaving 15 bases between them. CDR1 and CDR2 from the germline V gene are SGHTS and YDEGEE. The CDR3 DNA follows: TGTGCCAGCAGCTCGGACAGCAGAGAGGCCCAGCATTTT. Protein: CASSSDSREAQHF.

J is TRBJ2-7 and V is TRBV6-6; D is perhaps TRBD2 (6 bases). V shed 6 bases and J shed 4 bases, with 10 bases lying between them. This CDR3 is 12 amino acids long. CDR1 is MNHNY and CDR2 is SVGAGI in the germline V gene (reference sequence). The CDR3 here is CASSPSGYEQYF. The CDR3 DNA reads TGTGCCAGCAGCCCGAGCGGGTACGAGCAGTACTTC.

The J gene is TRBJ2-1, the V gene TRBV9; D is unresolved. The germline V and J ends were trimmed by 3 bases and 4 bases, with 20 bases remaining between them. The germline V gene has CDR1 SGDLS and CDR2 YYNGEE. The CDR3 runs to 17 residues. The CDR3 sequence is CASSAPGPSGPYNEQFF. The CDR3 coding sequence is TGTGCCAGCAGCGCCCCCGGGCCCTCTGGCCCATACAATGAGCAGTTCTTC.

In this sample, this clone turned up a few times. V gene TRBV7-9 combines with J gene TRBJ1-3; perhaps TRBD1 as D (5 bases). CDR1 and CDR2 from the germline V gene are SEHNR and FQNEAQ (reference sequence). V was cut by 2 bases and J by 1 base, with 12 bases left in between. The CDR3 extends over 16 amino acids. CDR3 in DNA: TGTGCCAGCAGCTTATTACAGGCATTATCTGGAAACACCATATATTTT. Its protein is CASSLLQALSGNTIYF.

V gene TRBV19 combines with J gene TRBJ1-2; TRBD1 matches at 7 bases. Germline CDR1 and CDR2: LNHDA and SQIVND (reference sequence). The V gene end was trimmed by 5 bases and the J gene end by 0 bases; junction bases not matched to a gene: 6. There are 15 residues in the CDR3. DNA for the CDR3: TGTGCCAGTAGTGTACAGGGGTACTCTAACTATGGCTACACCTTC. Translating gives CASSVQGYSNYGYTF.

CDR3 sequence (DNA): TGTGCCAGCAGCTTAAATGGGAACACCGGGGAGCTGTTTTTT. Translation gives CASSLNGNTGELFF. The V call is TRBV7-2, the J call TRBJ2-2; no reliable D call. V lost 2 bases and J lost 1, with 5 bases in between. The CDR3 is made up of 14 amino acids. The germline gives CDR1 SGHTA, CDR2 FQGNSA. Based on the CDR3 plus reference TRBV7-2 and TRBJ2-2, the full variable domain is GAGVSQSPSNKVTEKGKDVELRCDPISGHTALYWYRQSLGQGLEFLIYFQGNSAPDKSGLPSDRFSAERTGGSVSTLTIQRTQQEDSAVYLCASSLNGNTGELFFGEGSRLTVL.

This clone has just one count. V usage is TRBV5-1 and J usage is TRBJ2-7, with 7 bases lining up with TRBD1. Germline CDR1 reads SGHRS; CDR2 reads YFSETQ. V was clipped by 2 bases and J by 2 bases; unmatched bases: 4. The CDR3 has 14 amino acids. The CDR3 sequence is CASSLLQGPYEQYF. CDR3 nucleotides: TGCGCCAGCAGCTTATTACAGGGGCCCTACGAGCAGTACTTC. Combining the CDR3 with reference TRBV5-1 and TRBJ2-7 gives the whole variable domain KAGVTQTPRYLIKTRGQQVTLSCSPISGHRSVSWYQQTPGQGLQFLFEYFSETQRNKGNFPGRFSGRQFSNSRSEMNVSTLELGDSALYLCASSLLQGPYEQYFGPGTRLTVT.

The V gene is TRBV19, the J gene TRBJ2-6; D remains ambiguous. Looked up from germline, CDR1 is LNHDA and CDR2 is SQIVND (reference sequence). The CDR3 consists of 14 residues. V lost 6 bases to trimming and J lost 1 base, with 7 bases between them. CDR3 protein: CASSLLSGANVLTF. DNA for the CDR3: TGTGCCAGTAGCCTCCTATCTGGGGCCAACGTCCTGACTTTC.

The chain's CDR3 is CASSARDTAPDTQYF. Written as DNA, the CDR3 is TGTGCCAGCAGCGCCCGGGACACAGCACCAGATACGCAGTATTTT. The V gene is TRBV9, the J gene TRBJ2-3; the D gene is possibly TRBD1 (6 bases). The CDR3 contains 15 residues. Trimming shortened V by 3 bases and J by 4 bases, and 15 bases separated the two germline ends. Germline V CDR1 and CDR2: SGDLS, YYNGEE.

The CDR3 nucleotides read TGTGCCAGCAGCTTATCGCCAGGGCCCCAGGGGGAGACCCAGTACTTC. It is translated as CASSLSPGPQGETQYF. This rearrangement joins TRBV7-2 to TRBJ2-5, with D tentatively TRBD1 (6 bases). Trimming took off 2 bases at V and 5 bases at J, with 18 bases between the two ends. The CDR3 is 16 amino acids. Germline lookup yields CDR1 SGHTA and CDR2 FQGNSA.

The chain couples TRBV21-1 to TRBJ1-5; TRBD1, the D gene given by the table, was not confirmed from the DNA. TRBV21-1 is an annotated pseudogene. The CDR3 has 14 amino acids. The CDR3 spells CASSARVGNQPQHF. DNA of the CDR3: TGTGCCAGCAGCGCCAGGGTGGGAAATCAGCCCCAGCATTTT.

This clone was recorded a few times. This chain connects TRBV27 to TRBJ1-1, with D possibly matching TRBD1 (5 bases). The ends were cut back, 5 bases at V and 12 bases at J, with 16 bases in the middle. The germline gives CDR1 MNHEY, CDR2 SMNVEV (reference sequence). The CDR3 has 12 amino acids. In DNA form, the CDR3 reads TGTGCCAGCAGTCCCGTTACAGGACAAACTTTCTTT. Its translation is CASSPVTGQTFF.

The gene calls are TRBV30 and TRBJ1-1, with D possibly TRBD1 on 5 matching bases. Trimming shortened V by 0 bases and J by 1 base, and 6 bases separated the two germline ends. The CDR3 is 13 amino acids. From germline, CDR1 is GTSNPN and CDR2 SVGIG (reference sequence). The CDR3, as DNA: TGTGCCTGGAGTGTAGACAGGAACACTGAAGCTTTCTTT. Encoded protein: CAWSVDRNTEAFF.

The V and J genes are TRBV7-2 and TRBJ2-1, with 7 bases fitting TRBD2. The CDR3 is made up of 14 amino acids. CDR1 SGHTA and CDR2 FQGNSA come from the germline V gene. The ends lost 2 bases at V and 3 bases at J; junction bases unmatched: 1. As DNA, the CDR3 is TGTGCCAGCAGCTTACTAGCGGTCTACAATGAGCAGTTCTTC. This gives the protein CASSLLAVYNEQFF.

As DNA, the CDR3 is TGCGCCAGCAGCCACCACCCTCCAGCGGGGGGGAAAAACATTCAGTACTTC. This codes for CASSHHPPAGGKNIQYF. The J gene is TRBJ2-4, the V gene TRBV4-1; 10 nucleotides match TRBD2. J was trimmed by 4 bases and V by 3 bases; bases with no gene match: 9. CDR1 and CDR2 (germline): MGHRA, YSYEKL. The CDR3 has 17 residues.

The chain carries TRBV6-5 and TRBJ1-3; no clear D. CDR1 and CDR2 from the germline V gene are MNHEY and SVGAGI. The CDR3 is 16 residues long. V dropped 2 bases and J dropped 0 bases, with 11 bases sitting between them. CDR3 nucleotides: TGTGCCAGCAGTTACGCCCAAACTGGCTCTGGAAACACCATATATTTT. It codes for CASSYAQTGSGNTIYF.